This T cell receptor (beta chain) was obtained from a study of T cell repertoires in cytomegalovirus infection. Per germline, CDR1 MNHNS and CDR2 SASEGT. There are 16 residues in the CDR3. Between the trimmed V and J ends, which lost 6 bases and 4 bases, there was a span of 21 bases. MiXCR, applied by TCRdb to the reads, yields one record per CDR3 protein. The sample yields 400,000 or so distinct CDR3 sequences, 25% to 40% seen once. Findings and limits, study-wide: Using cumulative public TCR beta family frequency, the authors identified those who carried CMV together with the relevant HLA.

With respect to this clonotype: The antigen is not known.

The sequence was collected from a human donor in good health (CMV status not recorded). Some clones in this sample may be carry-over from other donors' samples. Source material: PBMCs. The V gene is TRBV6-1, the J gene TRBJ1-2; D possibly corresponds to TRBD1 (5 bases). CDR3 sequence: CASSQDFRQRGYGYTF. The CDR3 nucleotides read TGTGCCAGCAGCCAAGACTTTAGACAGCGGGGCTATGGCTACACCTTC.